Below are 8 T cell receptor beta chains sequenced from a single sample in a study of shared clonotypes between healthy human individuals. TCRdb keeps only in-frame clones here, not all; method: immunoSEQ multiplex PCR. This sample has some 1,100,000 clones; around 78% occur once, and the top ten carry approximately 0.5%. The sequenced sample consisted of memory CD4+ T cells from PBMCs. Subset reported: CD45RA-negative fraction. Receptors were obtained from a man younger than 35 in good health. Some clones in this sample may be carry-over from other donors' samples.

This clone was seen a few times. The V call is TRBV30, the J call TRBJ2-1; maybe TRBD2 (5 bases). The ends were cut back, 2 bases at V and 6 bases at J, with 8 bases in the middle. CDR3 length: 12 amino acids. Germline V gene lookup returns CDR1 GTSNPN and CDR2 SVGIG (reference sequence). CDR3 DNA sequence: TGTGCCTGGAGTAGGACTGCCAATGAGCAGTTCTTC. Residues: CAWSRTANEQFF.

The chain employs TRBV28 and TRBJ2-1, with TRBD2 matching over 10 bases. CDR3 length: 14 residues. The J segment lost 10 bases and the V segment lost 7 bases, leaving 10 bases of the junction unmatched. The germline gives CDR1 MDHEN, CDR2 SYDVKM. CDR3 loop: CASIAGGSLPEQFF. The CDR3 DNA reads TGTGCCAGCATAGCGGGAGGTTCTCTCCCCGAGCAGTTCTTC. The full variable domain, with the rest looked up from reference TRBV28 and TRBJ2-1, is DVKVTQSSRYLVKRTGEKVFLECVQDMDHENMFWYRQDPGLGLRLIYFSYDVKMKEKGDIPEGYSVSREKKERFSLILESASTNQTSMYLCASIAGGSLPEQFFGPGTRLTVL.

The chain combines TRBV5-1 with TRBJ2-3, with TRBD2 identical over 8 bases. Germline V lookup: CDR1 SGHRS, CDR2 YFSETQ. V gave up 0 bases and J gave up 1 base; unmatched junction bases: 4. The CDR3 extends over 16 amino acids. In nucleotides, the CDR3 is TGCGCCAGCAGCTTGGTAACCGGGGGGGGCACAGATACGCAGTATTTT. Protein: CASSLVTGGGTDTQYF.

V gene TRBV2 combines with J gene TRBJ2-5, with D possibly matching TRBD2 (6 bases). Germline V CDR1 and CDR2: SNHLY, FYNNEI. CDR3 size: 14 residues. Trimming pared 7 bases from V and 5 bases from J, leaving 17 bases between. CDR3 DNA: TGTGCCAGCACCTTAAACCGGGGGACGGAGACCCAGTACTTC. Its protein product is CASTLNRGTETQYF.

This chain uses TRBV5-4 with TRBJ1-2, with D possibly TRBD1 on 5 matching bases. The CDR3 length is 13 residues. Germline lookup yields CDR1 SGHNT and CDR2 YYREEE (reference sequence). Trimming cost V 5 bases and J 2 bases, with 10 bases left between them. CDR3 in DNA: TGTGCCAGCAGTTACGACAGAAACTATGGCTACACCTTC. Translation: CASSYDRNYGYTF.

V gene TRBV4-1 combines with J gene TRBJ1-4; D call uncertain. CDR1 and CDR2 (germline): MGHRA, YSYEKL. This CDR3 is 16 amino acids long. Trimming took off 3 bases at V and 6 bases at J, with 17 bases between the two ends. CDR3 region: CASSHYGRRRDEKLFF. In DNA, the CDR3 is TGCGCCAGCAGCCACTACGGACGGAGACGGGATGAAAAACTGTTTTTT.

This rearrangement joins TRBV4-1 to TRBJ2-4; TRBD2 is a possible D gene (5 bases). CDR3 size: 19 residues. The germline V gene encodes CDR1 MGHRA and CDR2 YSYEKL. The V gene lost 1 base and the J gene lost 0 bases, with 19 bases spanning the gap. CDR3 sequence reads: CASSQGLALEKLAKNIQYF. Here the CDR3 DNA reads TGCGCCAGCAGCCAAGGGCTAGCCCTAGAAAAATTAGCCAAAAACATTCAGTACTTC.

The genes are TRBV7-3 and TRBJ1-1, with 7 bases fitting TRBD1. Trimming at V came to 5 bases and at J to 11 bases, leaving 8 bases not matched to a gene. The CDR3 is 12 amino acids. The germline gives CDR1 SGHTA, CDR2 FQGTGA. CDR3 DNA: TGTGCCAGCAGCCCAACAGGGGAAGTGGCTTTCTTT. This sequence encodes CASSPTGEVAFF.